This T cell receptor (beta chain) was captured by sequencing in a study of cytomegalovirus exposure and HLA in healthy donors. It was healthy bone marrow donors who served as donors. In the PCR, 60 Vbeta and 13 Jbeta primers were used. Using immunoSEQ multiplex PCR, the repertoire was profiled, and TCRdb retains in-frame clones only, with some absent. Found here are around 120,000 clones, about 73% of them singletons; the top ten hold about 4%. Study findings and constraints: Links to common viral pathogens appeared, in a later analysis, for several of the most significant clusters. Cytomegalovirus status was reportedly diagnosed by the classifier with high specificity and sensitivity.

CDR3 size: 13 residues. V was clipped by 1 base and J by 4 bases, with 7 bases between them. The germline CDR1 and CDR2 sequences are KGHSH and LQKENI. Note on this clone: The antigen remains undetermined.

The TCR comes from a woman in her 40s in good health and CMV-seronegative. Sequencing used PBMCs. This chain links TRBV18 with TRBJ1-1; possible D gene TRBD1, 5 bases. In DNA form, the CDR3 reads TGTGCCAGCTCACCACTAGGGGCCACTGAAGCTTTCTTT. Its translation: CASSPLGATEAFF. Using reference TRBV18 and TRBJ1-1 for the parts outside the CDR3, the full variable domain is NAGVMQNPRHLVRRRGQEARLRCSPMKGHSHVYWYRQLPEEGLKFMVYLQKENIIDESGMPKERFSAEFPKEGPSILRIQQVVRGDSAAYFCASSPLGATEAFFGQGTRLTVV.